The clone carrying this TCR beta chain was recorded many times. The germline CDR1 and CDR2 sequences are GTSNPN and SVGIG (reference sequence). The V segment lost 1 base and the J segment 1 base; nucleotides outside the gene matches: 12. The CDR3 spans 17 residues. The entry originates in a study of T cells in Graves' hyperthyroidism and ophthalmopathy. The TCR beta CDR3 regions underwent amplification using RNA transcripts as the source. A set of HTBI primers served as the primers for a first-round RT-PCR of the TCR CDR3. TCRdb analysed the multiplex PCR reads with MiXCR anew, one entry per CDR3 protein. The sample holds 250,000 to 350,000 distinct CDR3 sequences; around a sixth are singletons and the top ten take around a third.

The sample consisted of blood. The V and J genes are TRBV30 and TRBJ1-2, with 7 bases aligning to TRBD1. This receptor was identified in a man younger than 40 with Graves' hyperthyroidism. The CDR3 nucleotides read TGTGCCTGGAGTGGGGAGCCCGGGACAGCGGATAACTATGGCTACACCTTC. The encoded protein is CAWSGEPGTADNYGYTF.